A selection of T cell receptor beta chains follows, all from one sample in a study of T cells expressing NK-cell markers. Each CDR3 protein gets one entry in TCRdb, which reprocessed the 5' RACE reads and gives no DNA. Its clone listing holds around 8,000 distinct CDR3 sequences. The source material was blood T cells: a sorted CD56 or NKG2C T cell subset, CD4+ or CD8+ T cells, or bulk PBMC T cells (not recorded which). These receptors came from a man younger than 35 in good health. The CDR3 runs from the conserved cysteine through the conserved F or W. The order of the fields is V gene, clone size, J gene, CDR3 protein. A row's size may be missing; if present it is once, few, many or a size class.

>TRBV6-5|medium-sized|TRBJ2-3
CASSSPRGSGLTDTQYF
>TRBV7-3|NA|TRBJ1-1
CASSLFPQGGMNTEAFF
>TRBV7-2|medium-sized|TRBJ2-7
CASSLEGQTMAYEQYF
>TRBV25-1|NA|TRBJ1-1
CASSRNRDTEAFF
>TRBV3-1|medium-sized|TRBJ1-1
CASSQPTLEGVGTEAFF
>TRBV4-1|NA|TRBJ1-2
CASSQGRDYGYTF
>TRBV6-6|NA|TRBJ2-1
CASSVLGREQFF
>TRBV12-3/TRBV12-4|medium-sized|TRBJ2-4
CASSFERQGRLAKNIQYF
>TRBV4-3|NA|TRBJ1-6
CASSQRRGSPLHF
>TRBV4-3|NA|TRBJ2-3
CASSPISPTDTQYF
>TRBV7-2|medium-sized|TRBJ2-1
CASSLDAYNEQFF
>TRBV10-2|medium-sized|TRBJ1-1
CATTHREEAFF
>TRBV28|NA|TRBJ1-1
CASSLPGQLNTEAFF
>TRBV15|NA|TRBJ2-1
CATSRTRGVYNEQFF
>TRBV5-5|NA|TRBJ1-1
CASSLYGGLNTEAFF
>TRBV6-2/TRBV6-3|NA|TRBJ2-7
CASSTHSYEQYF
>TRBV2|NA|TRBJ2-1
CASKDGAEGYNEQFF
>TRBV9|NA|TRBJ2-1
CASSGRLAHNEQFF